The 21 T cell receptor beta chains listed next were all sequenced from one sample in a study of vaccination and CD4 T cells after COVID-19. Cultured CD4+ T-cell DNA underwent Oncomine TCR Beta short-read sequencing. TCRdb used MiXCR to reprocess the PCR reads, holding one entry per CDR3 protein. The sample lists around 13,000 distinct CDR3 sequences; more than 40% were seen once. Treatment indicated: roughly 11-day PBMC culture with coronavirus spike peptide pools or control peptides (ViraFEST assay). Their cognate antigens are unknown. Sequencing was done on a sample of CD4+ T cells from blood, cultured in vitro. Receptor source: a human donor who had recovered from COVID-19.

The sample holds a few counts of this clonotype. The chain recombines TRBV20-1 with TRBJ1-1; D is unclear. The CDR3 is made up of 13 amino acids. Germline assignment: CDR1 DFQATT and CDR2 SNEGSKA (reference sequence). With 3 bases removed from V and 4 bases from J, the gap between germline ends came to 12 bases. This CDR3 reads CSASRLAVTEAFF. The CDR3 DNA follows: TGCAGTGCTAGTAGGTTGGCTGTCACTGAAGCTTTCTTT.

Here the CDR3 DNA reads TGTGCCAGCAGTCAACGACAGGGTTCGGGCTCTGGGGCCAACGTCCTGACTTTC. This encodes CASSQRQGSGSGANVLTF. The chain uses TRBV12-3 or TRBV12-4 and TRBJ2-6; 7 positions match TRBD1. Trimming took 5 bases from V and 0 from J; bases not matched to a gene: 10. The CDR3 extends over 18 amino acids.

This clonotype was picked up a small number of times. The V gene is TRBV20-1, the J gene TRBJ1-3; D call uncertain. CDR3 length equals 18 residues. The V gene lost 0 bases and the J gene lost 0 bases, with 18 bases spanning the gap. Germline assignment: CDR1 DFQATT and CDR2 SNEGSKA (reference sequence). The CDR3 here is CSARDFKWSRASGNTIYF. The CDR3 nucleotides are TGCAGTGCTAGAGATTTCAAATGGTCGAGGGCCTCTGGAAACACCATATATTTT.

This chain connects TRBV6-1 to TRBJ2-3, with 15 bases fitting TRBD2. J lost 2 bases, V lost 4 bases, and 16 bases had no gene match. The germline gives CDR1 MNHNS, CDR2 SASEGT. The CDR3 contains 21 residues. CDR3 sequence reads: CASSATARGLAGGRATDTQYF. For the CDR3, the DNA is TGTGCCAGCAGTGCAACGGCCCGGGGACTAGCGGGAGGTAGGGCCACAGATACGCAGTATTTT.

This chain links TRBV24-1 with TRBJ1-1; D possibly corresponds to TRBD1 (6 bases). Germline CDR1 is KGHDR and CDR2 is SFDVKD. The CDR3 runs to 13 residues. Trimming removed 7 bases at V and 1 base at J, with 9 bases between. CDR3 bases: TGTGCCACCAGCTCGGGACAGAACACTGAAGCTTTCTTT. Encoded protein: CATSSGQNTEAFF.

This rearrangement joins TRBV21-1 to TRBJ1-1. TRBV21-1 is a documented pseudogene. The length of the CDR3 is 10 residues. CDR3 sequence reads: CASSKVAAFF. The CDR3, as DNA: TGTGCCAGCAGCAAAGTGGCAGCTTTCTTT.

V usage is TRBV6-1 and J usage is TRBJ1-3, with 10 bases that match TRBD1. CDR3 size: 17 residues. V shed 6 bases and J 2 bases; nucleotides not matched to a gene: 10. Germline V gives CDR1 MNHNS, CDR2 SASEGT. The CDR3 DNA is TGTGCCAGCAGCTCGGGACAGGGGAGAGGAGCTGGAAACACCATATATTTT. It codes for CASSSGQGRGAGNTIYF.

CDR3 DNA: TGTGCCAGCAGCGCGGGCCCGGGAGTCTCTTACAATGAGCAGTTCTTC. Its protein product is CASSAGPGVSYNEQFF. The gene calls are TRBV7-2 and TRBJ2-1; maybe TRBD2 (6 bases). Looked up from germline, CDR1 is SGHTA and CDR2 is FQGNSA. The CDR3 is 16 residues long. Trimming removed 5 bases from V and 4 bases from J, with 18 bases in between.

As for this clonotype: At one end, the junction sequence differs from germline, possibly due to a read error. V and J are TRBV20-1 and TRBJ2-7, with 10 bases fitting TRBD1. This CDR3 comprises 13 residues. Germline CDR1 DFQATT, CDR2 SNEGSKA (reference sequence). The CDR3 reads CSPRQGANYEQYF. DNA of the CDR3: TGCAGTCCTAGACAGGGGGCAAACTACGAGCAGTACTTC.

This chain joins TRBV19 and TRBJ1-4; D uncertain. CDR3 length equals 13 residues. V dropped 6 bases and J dropped 2 bases, with 7 bases sitting between them. Germline V gene lookup returns CDR1 LNHDA and CDR2 SQIVND (reference sequence). As DNA, the CDR3 is TGTGCCAGTAGCACCGCGACTAATGAAAAACTGTTTTTT. It specifies CASSTATNEKLFF.

The chain joins TRBV20-1 to TRBJ1-2, with D tentatively TRBD1 (5 bases). CDR1 and CDR2 from the germline V gene are DFQATT and SNEGSKA (reference sequence). The CDR3 spans 14 residues. Trimming removed 6 bases at V and 7 bases at J, with 21 bases between. The CDR3 loop reads CSATRLQVHGGYTF. CDR3 nucleotides: TGCAGTGCCACCCGGCTACAGGTCCATGGTGGCTACACCTTC.

V is TRBV10-3 and J is TRBJ2-7, with 8 bases matching TRBD2. With 6 bases clipped from V and 4 bases from J, the junction kept 5 bases outside the gene matches. The CDR3 length is 13 residues. Germline CDR1 and CDR2: ENHRY and SYGVKD. The CDR3 DNA sequence: TGTGCCATCAGGGTAGCGGGAAGGTACGAGCAGTACTTC. As protein: CAIRVAGRYEQYF.

This chain connects TRBV28 to TRBJ2-7, with D possibly being TRBD2 (6 bases). Germline V gives CDR1 MDHEN, CDR2 SYDVKM. Trimming pared 4 bases from V and 0 bases from J, leaving 10 bases between. CDR3 length: 14 amino acids. CDR3 protein: CASSSRGHSYEQYF. In nucleotides, the CDR3 is TGTGCCAGCAGTTCGCGGGGTCACTCCTACGAGCAGTACTTC.

This CDR3 reads CASASQGAEGYTF. As DNA, the CDR3 is TGTGCCAGCGCTTCCCAGGGGGCAGAGGGCTACACCTTC. The chain is built from TRBV7-9 and TRBJ1-2; TRBD1 matches at 8 bases. The V and J ends lost 8 bases and 8 bases, in that order; junction bases with no gene match: 10. The germline CDR1 and CDR2 sequences are SEHNR and FQNEAQ (reference sequence). The CDR3 is 13 residues long. The full variable domain, with the rest looked up from reference TRBV7-9 and TRBJ1-2, is DTGVSQNPRHKITKRGQNVTFRCDPISEHNRLYWYRQTLGQGPEFLTYFQNEAQLEKSRLLSDRFSAERPKGSFSTLEIQRTEQGDSAMYLCASASQGAEGYTFGSGTRLTVV.

The chain combines TRBV6-1 with TRBJ2-7, with 11 bases matching TRBD2. This CDR3 is built from 15 residues. CDR1 is MNHNS and CDR2 is SASEGT in the germline V gene. The trim removed 6 bases at V and 0 bases at J, leaving 4 bases unmatched. CDR3 residues: CASRTLAGDSYEQYF. The CDR3 DNA reads TGTGCCAGCAGGACACTAGCGGGAGACTCCTACGAGCAGTACTTC.

This clonotype came up a few times. The chain carries TRBV12-3 or TRBV12-4 and TRBJ1-1, with a possible D match to TRBD1 (6 bases). The CDR3 spans 14 residues. With 3 bases removed from V and 4 bases from J, the gap between germline ends came to 12 bases. CDR3 nucleotide sequence: TGTGCCAGCAGTTTCGCAGGGGCAAGCACTGAAGCTTTCTTT. Its translation: CASSFAGASTEAFF.

J is TRBJ2-3 and V is TRBV4-3, with D tentatively TRBD1 (8 bases). The CDR3 is 16 amino acids. The germline V and J ends were trimmed by 1 base and 6 bases, with 17 bases remaining between them. Germline V gene lookup returns CDR1 LGHNA and CDR2 YSLEER. The CDR3 coding sequence is TGCGCCAGCAGCCAAGGGACAGGGAGGGATTTTGATACGCAGTATTTT. It encodes CASSQGTGRDFDTQYF.

This rearrangement joins TRBV29-1 to TRBJ2-5, with 9 positions matching TRBD2. The germline gives CDR1 SQVTM, CDR2 ANQGSEA. With V trimmed by 6 bases and J by 7 bases, 9 bases remained unmatched. The CDR3 is 13 amino acids. The CDR3 is CSVPFSGSGTQYF. CDR3 DNA sequence: TGCAGCGTCCCATTTAGCGGGAGCGGGACCCAGTACTTC.

The rearrangement links TRBV12-3 or TRBV12-4 to TRBJ2-2, with 7 bases matching TRBD2. The CDR3 covers 18 residues. The junction had 19 bases not matched to a gene; V was cut back by 5 bases and J by 7 bases. This CDR3 reads CASSPRAVAGLGGGELFF. Here the CDR3 DNA reads TGTGCCAGCAGTCCGCGTGCGGTAGCGGGTCTAGGTGGCGGGGAGCTGTTTTTT.

This chain links TRBV5-5 with TRBJ2-2; no reliable D call. From germline, CDR1 is SGHKS and CDR2 YYEKEE (reference sequence). Trimming stripped 2 bases from V and 0 bases from J, with 8 bases between. The CDR3 has 15 amino acids. In DNA form, the CDR3 reads TGTGCCAGCAGCTTTTCGGCGGCGAACACCGGGGAGCTGTTTTTT. Translation: CASSFSAANTGELFF.

V usage is TRBV12-1 and J usage is TRBJ2-1; the table's D gene call, TRBD2, was not cross checked with the DNA. TRBV12-1 is a known pseudogene. This CDR3 region has 20 residues. CDR3 amino acids: CASSLYVKGRLTQIYNEQFF. In nucleotides, the CDR3 is TGTGCCAGCAGCTTGTATGTAAAAGGGAGATTAACCCAAATCTACAATGAGCAGTTCTTC.